A selection of T cell receptor beta chains follows, all from one sample in a study of Ad26.COV2.S vaccination and SARS-CoV-2 variants. Generated by immunoSEQ multiplex PCR, the TCRdb table keeps only in-frame clones and is missing some. The sample shows around 400,000 clones, about 89% of them seen only once. This specimen was peripheral blood, taken in a trial of Ad26.COV2.S vaccine versus placebo. Receptors were obtained from a person between 18 and 60 years old who received the Ad26.COV2.S COVID-19 vaccine or a placebo. Each CDR3 is given without its conserved first and last residue. A D gene is named only where the DNA matches it firmly.

>.|TRBV30|TRBJ1-2
AWSPGNYGYT
>TRBD2|TRBV3-1/TRBV3-2|TRBJ2-1
AISTSGRPGNEQF
>.|TRBV7-9|TRBJ1-3
ASSLDLGARGNTIY
>.|TRBV9|TRBJ1-1
ASSVAGGTLVTEAF
>TRBD1|TRBV30|TRBJ2-3
AWSGGTVMADTQY
>.|TRBV28|TRBJ1-4
ASSLKGLREKLF
>.|TRBV28|TRBJ1-1
ASRSKRGMNTEAF
>TRBD1|TRBV4-3|TRBJ1-6
ASSQDFRGQSPLH
>.|TRBV27|TRBJ2-2
ASSQPIKTGNTGELF
>TRBD1|TRBV7-2|TRBJ2-5
ASSRDRGLGTQY
>.|TRBV7-3|TRBJ2-5
ASSLTGGGRSGETQY
>TRBD2|TRBV9|TRBJ2-5
ASSVGPLSGRAIETQY
>.|TRBV28|TRBJ1-2
ASSYGSGNYGYT
>TRBD1|TRBV7-9|TRBJ2-7
ASSWTGTGTAYEQY
>TRBD1|TRBV5-5|TRBJ2-7
ASSPLGDRSAEQY
>TRBD1|TRBV7-9|TRBJ1-5
ASSPAGGGGQPQH
>.|TRBV6-5|TRBJ1-3
ASTRDGNTIY
>.|TRBV6-6|TRBJ1-4
ASSYNRVGEKLF
>.|TRBV2|TRBJ2-1
ASSVVGEQF
>.|TRBV27|TRBJ2-1
ASSLLPSSYNEQF
>TRBD2|TRBV3-1/TRBV3-2|TRBJ2-7
ASSQVFQRERTYEQY
>TRBD2|TRBV19|TRBJ2-5
ASRSGGAFQETQY
>.|TRBV27|TRBJ1-1
ASSLVGPTEAF
>TRBD1|TRBV14|TRBJ2-7
ASSQVIGTGVEQY
>.|TRBV28|TRBJ2-3
ASSFQGYTDTQY
>.|TRBV28|TRBJ2-1
ASSLRDRGEF